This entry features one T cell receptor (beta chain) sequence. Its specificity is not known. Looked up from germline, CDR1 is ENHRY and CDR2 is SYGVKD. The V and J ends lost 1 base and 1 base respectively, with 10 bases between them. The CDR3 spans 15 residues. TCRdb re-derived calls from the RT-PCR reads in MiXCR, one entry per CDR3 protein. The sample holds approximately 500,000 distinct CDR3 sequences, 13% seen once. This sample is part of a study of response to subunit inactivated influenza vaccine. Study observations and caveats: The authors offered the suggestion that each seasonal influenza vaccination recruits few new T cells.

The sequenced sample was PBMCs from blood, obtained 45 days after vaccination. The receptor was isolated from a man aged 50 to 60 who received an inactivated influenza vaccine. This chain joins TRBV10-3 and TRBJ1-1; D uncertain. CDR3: CAISELGSRNTEAFF. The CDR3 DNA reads TGTGCCATCAGTGAGTTAGGCTCAAGGAACACTGAAGCTTTCTTT.